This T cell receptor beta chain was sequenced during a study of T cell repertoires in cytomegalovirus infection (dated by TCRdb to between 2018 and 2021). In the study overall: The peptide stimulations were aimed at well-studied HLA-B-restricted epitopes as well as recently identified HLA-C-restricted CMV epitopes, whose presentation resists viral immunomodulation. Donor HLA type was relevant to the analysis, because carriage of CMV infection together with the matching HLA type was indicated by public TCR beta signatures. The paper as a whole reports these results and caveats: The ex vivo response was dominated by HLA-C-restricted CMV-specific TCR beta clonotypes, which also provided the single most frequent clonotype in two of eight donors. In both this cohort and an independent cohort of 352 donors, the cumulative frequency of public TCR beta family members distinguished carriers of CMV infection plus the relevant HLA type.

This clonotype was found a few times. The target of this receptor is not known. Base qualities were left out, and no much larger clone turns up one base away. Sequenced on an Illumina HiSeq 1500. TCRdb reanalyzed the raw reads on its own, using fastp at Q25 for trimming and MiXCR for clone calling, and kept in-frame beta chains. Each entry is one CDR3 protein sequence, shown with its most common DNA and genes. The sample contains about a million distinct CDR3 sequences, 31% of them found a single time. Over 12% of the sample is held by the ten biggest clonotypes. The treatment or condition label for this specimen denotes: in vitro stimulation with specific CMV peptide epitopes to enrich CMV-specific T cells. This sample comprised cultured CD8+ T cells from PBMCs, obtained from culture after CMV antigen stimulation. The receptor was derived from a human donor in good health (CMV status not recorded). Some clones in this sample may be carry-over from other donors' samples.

The CDR3 amino acid sequence is: CASGLVGNTEAFF. In nucleotides, the sequence is TGTGCTAGTGGTTTGGTCGGGAACACTGAAGCTTTCTTT. Here the chain combines TRBV12-5 and TRBJ1-1, with an unclear D gene assignment. The V end loses 0 bases and the J end loses 1 base, and a stretch of 3 bases separates them. The CDR3 measures 13 amino acids from cysteine to phenylalanine. Just the 39-base CDR3 DNA is kept, in frame starting at base 1. CDR1 and CDR2 are drawn from the germline V gene: LGHNT, FRNRAP.